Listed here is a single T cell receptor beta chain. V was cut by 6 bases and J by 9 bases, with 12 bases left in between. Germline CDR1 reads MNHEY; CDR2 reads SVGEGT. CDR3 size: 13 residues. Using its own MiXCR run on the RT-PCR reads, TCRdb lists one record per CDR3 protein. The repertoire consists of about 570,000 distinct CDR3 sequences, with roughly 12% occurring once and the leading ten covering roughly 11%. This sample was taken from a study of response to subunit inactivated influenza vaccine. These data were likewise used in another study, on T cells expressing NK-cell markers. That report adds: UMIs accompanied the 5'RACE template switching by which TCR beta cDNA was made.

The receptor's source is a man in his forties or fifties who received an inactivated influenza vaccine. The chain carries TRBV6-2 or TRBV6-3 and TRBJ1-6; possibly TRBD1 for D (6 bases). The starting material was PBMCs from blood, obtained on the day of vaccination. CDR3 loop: CASSRDTASPLHF. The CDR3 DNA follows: TGTGCCAGCAGCCGGGACACTGCTTCACCCCTCCACTTT.